These 5 T cell receptor beta chains originate from one sample sequenced in a study of shared clonotypes between healthy human individuals. TCRdb's table, derived via immunoSEQ multiplex PCR, lists solely in-frame clones and lacks some. The table has 2 million or so clones, 85% to 95% seen once. Sequencing used naive CD4+ T cells sorted from blood. The subset was: CD45RA+ positively selected. These receptors came from a young man in good health.

Details on this clone: Other nucleotide sequences from this sample produce the same CDR3. The J gene is TRBJ1-5, the V gene TRBV5-1; D unclear. The CDR3 is 13 residues long. In germline, CDR1 is SGHRS, CDR2 YFSETQ. Trimming shortened V by 0 bases and J by 7 bases, and 8 bases separated the two germline ends. The CDR3 DNA sequence: TGCGCCAGCAGCTTGGGACCAGACCAGCCCCAGCATTTT. This codes for CASSLGPDQPQHF.

The chain links TRBV6-1 to TRBJ1-2; unclear D gene. The germline V gene encodes CDR1 MNHNS and CDR2 SASEGT. This CDR3 comprises 14 residues. Trimming stripped 7 bases from V and 5 bases from J, with 17 bases between. The CDR3 bases are TGTGCCAGCAACGACGTCACGTGGGAATATGGCTACACCTTC. Translating it yields CASNDVTWEYGYTF.

This rearrangement joins TRBV2 to TRBJ1-5; 9 nucleotides line up with TRBD1. V lost 8 bases to trimming and J lost 1 base; unmatched junction nucleotides: 6. The germline gives CDR1 SNHLY, CDR2 FYNNEI. CDR3 length equals 15 residues. The CDR3 loop reads CASGWTGDSNQPQHF. As DNA, the CDR3 is TGTGCCAGCGGATGGACAGGGGACAGCAATCAGCCCCAGCATTTT.

Note on this clone: This sample also contains other DNA sequences that code for the same CDR3. The rearrangement links TRBV10-2 to TRBJ1-5; D unresolved. V was trimmed by 3 bases and J by 7 bases, leaving 7 bases between them. Looked up from germline, CDR1 is WSHSY and CDR2 is SAAADI. The CDR3 has 12 residues. This chain's CDR3 is CASSDGVQPQHF. The CDR3 DNA is TGCGCCAGCAGTGATGGGGTCCAGCCCCAGCATTTT.

The genes are TRBV30 and TRBJ2-3, with 7 bases fitting TRBD2. This CDR3 has 16 amino acids. Germline V lookup: CDR1 GTSNPN, CDR2 SVGIG (reference sequence). Trimming cost V 2 bases and J 2 bases; bases outside gene matches: 10. The CDR3 spells CAWSPITSEVTDTQYF. Written as DNA, the CDR3 is TGTGCCTGGAGTCCCATCACTAGCGAGGTCACAGATACGCAGTATTTT.